Listed below are T cell receptor beta chains from one sample, sequenced in a study of read filtering for tumor transcriptome and immune sequencing. MiXCR, applied by TCRdb to the reads, yields one record per CDR3 protein. The sample lists roughly 130,000 distinct CDR3 sequences; over 10% were seen once. The sample was a population of CD138-negative cells sorted from bone marrow. These receptors were taken from a donor at least 40 years old with multiple myeloma. Both conserved end residues are part of each CDR3. The order of the fields is D gene, clone size, J gene, V gene, CDR3 protein, CDR3 DNA. D genes are given only for firm matches. Size is omitted from some rows. Given values are once, few, many or a class for expanded clones.

. many TRBJ2-6 TRBV12-3/TRBV12-4 CASSFDRYHSGANVLTF TGTGCCAGCAGTTTCGACAGGTACCACTCTGGGGCCAACGTCCTGACTTTC
. . TRBJ2-1 TRBV29-1 CSVGASYNEQFF TGCAGCGTTGGTGCTAGCTACAATGAGCAGTTCTTC
TRBD2 many TRBJ2-1 TRBV5-1 CASSFVSGRASEQFF TGCGCCAGCAGCTTTGTGAGCGGGAGGGCCAGTGAGCAGTTCTTC
. many TRBJ2-5 TRBV7-9 CASSLDGGIRETQYF TGTGCCAGCAGCTTGGACGGGGGTATCCGTGAGACCCAGTACTTC
. many TRBJ1-4 TRBV5-5 CASTHPGQSNEKLFF TGTGCCAGCACCCACCCGGGGCAGTCTAATGAAAAACTGTTTTTT
TRBD2 many TRBJ2-3 TRBV29-1 CSVDLAGGPDTQYF TGCAGCGTTGACCTAGCGGGGGGCCCAGATACGCAGTATTTT
TRBD1 many TRBJ2-1 TRBV12-3/TRBV12-4 CASSLDRGLFINYEQFF TGTGCCAGCAGTTTAGACAGGGGGCTGTTTATTAACTATGAGCAGTTCTTC
TRBD1 many TRBJ2-3 TRBV20-1 CSAWRQGSTDTQYF TGCAGTGCTTGGAGACAGGGCTCTACGGATACGCAGTATTTT
. many TRBJ2-7 TRBV7-9 CASSLGGIYEQYF TGTGCCAGCAGCTTAGGTGGGATATACGAGCAGTACTTC
. many TRBJ2-1 TRBV18 CASSPPVGGGNEQFF TGTGCCAGCTCACCACCGGTAGGTGGGGGGAATGAGCAGTTCTTC
TRBD1 many TRBJ1-2 TRBV12-3/TRBV12-4 CASRGTAYGYTF TGTGCCAGCCGTGGGACAGCTTATGGCTACACCTTC
TRBD2 many TRBJ2-1 TRBV20-1 CSARSTLAYTYEQFF TGCAGTGCTAGATCCACACTAGCGTATACGTATGAGCAGTTCTTC
. many TRBJ1-1 TRBV20-1 CSASRVAFF TGCAGTGCTAGCAGAGTTGCTTTCTTT
TRBD2 many TRBJ2-1 TRBV20-1 CSAPRASGSNEQFF TGCAGTGCCCCCAGGGCTAGCGGGAGCAATGAGCAGTTCTTC
. many TRBJ1-1 TRBV7-3 CASSLEGFGVTEAFF TGTGCCAGCAGCTTAGAGGGGTTTGGCGTTACTGAAGCTTTCTTT
. many TRBJ1-1 TRBV2 CASSEGTSGNTEAFF TGTGCCAGCAGTGAGGGAACCAGCGGGAACACTGAAGCTTTCTTT
. . TRBJ2-7 TRBV20-1 CSARMAGTSYEQYF TGCAGTGCTAGAATGGCGGGAACCTCCTACGAGCAGTACTTC
. many TRBJ2-1 TRBV11-2 CASLVDGSSYNEQFF TGTGCCAGCCTAGTGGACGGGAGCTCCTACAATGAGCAGTTCTTC
. many TRBJ1-5 TRBV27 CASSFNGVNQPQHF TGTGCCAGCAGTTTCAACGGAGTCAATCAGCCCCAGCATTTT